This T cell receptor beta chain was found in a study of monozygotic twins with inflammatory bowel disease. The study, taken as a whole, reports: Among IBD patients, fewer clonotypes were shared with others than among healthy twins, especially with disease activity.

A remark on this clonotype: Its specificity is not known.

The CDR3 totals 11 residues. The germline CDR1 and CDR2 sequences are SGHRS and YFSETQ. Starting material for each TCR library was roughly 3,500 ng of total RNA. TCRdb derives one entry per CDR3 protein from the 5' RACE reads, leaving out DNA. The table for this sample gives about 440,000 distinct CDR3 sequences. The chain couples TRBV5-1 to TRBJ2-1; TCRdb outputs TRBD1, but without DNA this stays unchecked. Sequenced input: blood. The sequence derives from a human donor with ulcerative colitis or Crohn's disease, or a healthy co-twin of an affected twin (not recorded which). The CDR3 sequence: CASSFREEQFF.